This T cell receptor beta chain was profiled in a study of blood T cell repertoires in COVID-19. Background on the study: The United States, Italy and Spain supplied acute and convalescent COVID-19 samples.

In the original processing: Estimated nucleated cell counts came from reference gene primer amplification. Generated by immunoSEQ multiplex PCR, the TCRdb table keeps only in-frame clones and is missing some. Clone size and V and J calls were adopted from that table, with D and trimming inferred from the DNA. The table includes 120,000 to 150,000 clones, about 83% detected once. Ages ranged from roughly 18 to 95 years, with residence in fewer than 25 US areas. Assignment of participants to cohorts was predicated upon participant-reported clinical history. This TCR derives from a woman in her forties or fifties with acute COVID-19. The sample was PBMCs or T cells enriched from blood (not recorded which).

The CDR3 reads CASSLATAPQPLHF. CDR3 in DNA: TGTGCCAGCAGCTTAGCCACAGCACCCCAGCCCCTCCACTTT. The V call is TRBV7-2, the J call TRBJ1-6; D remains unclear. Germline V gives CDR1 SGHTA, CDR2 FQGNSA. V lost 0 bases and J 13 bases, leaving 13 bases between the germline ends. This CDR3 region has 14 residues.